A selection of T cell receptor beta chains follows, all from one sample in a study of control samples from healthy donors and cancer patients. Measured with immunoSEQ multiplex PCR; TCRdb has only the in-frame clones, and not every one. The sample carries about 190,000 clones, over 80% recorded once. Sample: blood. All receptors derive from a man aged 25 to 45 in good health. The CDR3 runs from the conserved cysteine through the conserved F or W. Fields, in order: J gene, D gene, clone size, V gene, CDR3 protein, CDR3 DNA. The D gene is left open where the match is weak. Some rows mark clone size as missing; the rest say once, few, many or name a class of expanded clone.

>TRBJ1-6|TRBD1|-|TRBV2
CASSGTGGVNSPLHF
TGTGCCAGCAGCGGGACAGGGGGCGTTAATTCACCCCTCCACTTT
>TRBJ2-3|-|-|TRBV6-6
CASGETDTQYF
TGTGCCAGCGGTGAAACAGATACGCAGTATTTT
>TRBJ1-1|-|-|TRBV6-5
CASSYSKFMNTEAFF
TGTGCCAGCAGTTACTCGAAGTTCATGAACACTGAAGCTTTCTTT
>TRBJ2-1|-|-|TRBV19
CASSWRGSSNEQFF
TGTGCCAGTAGTTGGAGGGGTTCTAGCAATGAGCAGTTCTTC
>TRBJ1-5|-|once|TRBV12-3/TRBV12-4
CASSQGQPQHF
TGTGCCAGCAGCCAGGGGCAGCCCCAGCATTTT
>TRBJ2-2|-|-|TRBV27
CASSFPGPRNTGELFF
TGTGCCAGCAGTTTCCCGGGACCGAGGAACACCGGGGAGCTGTTTTTT
>TRBJ1-2|-|-|TRBV6-5
CASTRGYGYTF
TGTGCCAGCACACGGGGCTATGGCTACACCTTC
>TRBJ1-1|-|-|TRBV12-3/TRBV12-4
CASSPTLNTEAFF
TGTGCCAGCAGTCCGACCTTGAACACTGAAGCTTTCTTT
>TRBJ2-6|TRBD1|-|TRBV4-2
CASSQTPGGSFSGANVLTF
TGTGCCAGCAGCCAAACCCCAGGGGGTTCCTTCTCTGGGGCCAACGTCCTGACTTTC
>TRBJ1-1|-|-|TRBV7-9
CASSQSRKPGNTEAFF
TGTGCCAGCAGCCAAAGTCGGAAGCCGGGGAACACTGAAGCTTTCTTT
>TRBJ2-3|TRBD2|-|TRBV9
CASSVGVAGGSTDTQYF
TGTGCCAGCAGCGTAGGGGTTGCGGGGGGTAGCACAGATACGCAGTATTTT
>TRBJ2-4|TRBD1|-|TRBV29-1
CSVESETGINIQYF
TGCAGCGTTGAGAGTGAGACAGGGATTAACATTCAGTACTTC
>TRBJ1-1|-|-|TRBV9
CASSESVGWTEAFF
TGTGCCAGCAGCGAGTCAGTTGGATGGACTGAAGCTTTCTTT
>TRBJ1-1|-|once|TRBV2
CASSESFMNTEAFF
TGTGCCAGCAGTGAGAGTTTCATGAACACTGAAGCTTTCTTT
>TRBJ1-2|TRBD1|few|TRBV30
CAWSVLGTGGDYGYTF
TGTGCCTGGAGTGTACTGGGGACAGGGGGCGACTATGGCTACACCTTC
>TRBJ1-4|TRBD1|-|TRBV7-9
CASSLTLQGINEKLFF
TGTGCCAGCAGCTTAACTCTACAGGGGATAAATGAAAAACTGTTTTTT
>TRBJ2-6|-|once|TRBV7-9
CASIWVSDSGANVLTF
TGTGCCAGCATTTGGGTCAGTGACTCTGGGGCCAACGTCCTGACTTTC
>TRBJ1-2|-|-|TRBV7-2
CASSLFHSQENYGYTF
TGTGCCAGCAGCTTATTTCACAGCCAAGAAAACTATGGCTACACCTTC
>TRBJ2-3|TRBD2|-|TRBV11-3
CASSPRTSGGTPTDTQYF
TGTGCCAGCAGCCCGCGGACTAGCGGGGGGACTCCCACAGATACGCAGTATTTT
>TRBJ1-5|TRBD1|-|TRBV6-1
CASSENPGTGWHF
TGTGCCAGCAGTGAAAACCCCGGGACAGGGTGGCATTTT
>TRBJ2-7|-|-|TRBV6-6
CASSPLGLGGSYEQYF
TGTGCCAGCAGTCCCCTTGGTTTGGGGGGCTCCTACGAGCAGTACTTC
>TRBJ2-3|-|-|TRBV30
CAWSSLPSTQYF
TGTGCCTGGAGTTCCCTCCCATCTACGCAGTATTTT
>TRBJ1-1|-|-|TRBV6-5
CASSYQSGGRTEAFF
TGTGCCAGCAGTTATCAATCAGGCGGGCGGACTGAAGCTTTCTTT
>TRBJ1-1|-|-|TRBV7-8
CASSLGGAEAFF
TGTGCCAGCAGCTTAGGTGGGGCTGAAGCTTTCTTT
>TRBJ1-4|-|few|TRBV7-9
CASSLGGFEANEKLFF
TGTGCCAGCAGCTTAGGTGGATTTGAGGCTAATGAAAAACTGTTTTTT
>TRBJ1-1|TRBD1|-|TRBV6-1
CASSEGTGNTEAFF
TGTGCCAGCAGTGAGGGGACAGGGAACACTGAAGCTTTCTTT
>TRBJ2-3|TRBD2|-|TRBV5-4
CASSLISGGPLADTQYF
TGTGCCAGCAGCTTGATTAGCGGGGGACCTCTCGCAGATACGCAGTATTTT
>TRBJ2-3|-|-|TRBV5-1
CASSLGGGTDTQYF
TGCGCCAGCAGCTTGGGGGGAGGCACAGATACGCAGTATTTT
>TRBJ1-3|-|-|TRBV5-6
CASSRRGLSGNTIYF
TGTGCCAGCAGCCGCCGGGGCCTCTCTGGAAACACCATATATTTT
>TRBJ1-1|-|-|TRBV12-3/TRBV12-4
CASSGVTEAFF
TGTGCCAGCAGTGGAGTCACTGAAGCTTTCTTT
>TRBJ1-1|-|-|TRBV11-2
CASRERGTLFEAFF
TGTGCCAGCAGGGAACGAGGGACACTCTTTGAAGCTTTCTTT
>TRBJ2-7|-|-|TRBV29-1
CSVGGRGHPPYEQYF
TGCAGCGTGGGGGGACGGGGGCATCCACCCTACGAGCAGTACTTC
>TRBJ2-1|-|-|TRBV30
CAWRETEGYAGNEQFF
TGTGCCTGGAGGGAAACGGAGGGATATGCCGGCAATGAGCAGTTCTTC
>TRBJ1-2|-|-|TRBV5-4
CASSLELGGYTF
TGTGCCAGCAGCTTGGAATTGGGGGGCTACACCTTC
>TRBJ1-1|-|-|TRBV19
CASSMVGTEAFF
TGTGCCAGTAGTATGGTGGGCACTGAAGCTTTCTTT
>TRBJ2-2|TRBD1|-|TRBV25-1
CASRDRGNTGELFF
TGTGCCAGCAGGGACAGGGGGAACACCGGGGAGCTGTTTTTT
>TRBJ2-3|TRBD2|-|TRBV6-6
CASSKLAADTQYF
TGTGCCAGCAGTAAACTAGCGGCAGATACGCAGTATTTT
>TRBJ2-7|-|-|TRBV5-6
CASSRIDRTSSYEQYF
TGTGCCAGCAGTCGCATCGATCGGACGAGCTCCTACGAGCAGTACTTC
>TRBJ1-6|-|-|TRBV7-2
CASSLSGTDNSPLHF
TGTGCCAGCAGCTTAAGTGGGACGGATAATTCACCCCTCCACTTT